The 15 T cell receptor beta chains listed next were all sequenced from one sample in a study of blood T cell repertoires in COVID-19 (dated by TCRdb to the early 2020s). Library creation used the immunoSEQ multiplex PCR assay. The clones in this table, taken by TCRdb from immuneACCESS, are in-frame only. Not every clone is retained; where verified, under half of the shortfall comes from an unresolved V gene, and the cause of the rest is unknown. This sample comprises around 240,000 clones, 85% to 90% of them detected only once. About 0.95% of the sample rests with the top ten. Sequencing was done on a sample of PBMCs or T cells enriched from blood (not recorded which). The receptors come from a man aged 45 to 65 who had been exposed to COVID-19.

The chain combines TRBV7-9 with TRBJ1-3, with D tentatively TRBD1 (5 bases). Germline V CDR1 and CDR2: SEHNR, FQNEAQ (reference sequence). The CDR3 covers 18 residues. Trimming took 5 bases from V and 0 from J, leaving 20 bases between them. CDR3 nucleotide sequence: TGTGCCAGCAGCCGGGGGGTGGCAGGCCTTGGCTCTGGAAACACCATATATTTT. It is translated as CASSRGVAGLGSGNTIYF.

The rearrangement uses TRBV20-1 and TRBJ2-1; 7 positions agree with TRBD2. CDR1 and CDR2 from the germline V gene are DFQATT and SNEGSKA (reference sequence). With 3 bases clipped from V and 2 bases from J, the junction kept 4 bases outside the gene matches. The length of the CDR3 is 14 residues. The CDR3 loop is CSASVSGAYNEQFF. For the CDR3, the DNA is TGCAGTGCTAGTGTAAGCGGGGCCTACAATGAGCAGTTCTTC.

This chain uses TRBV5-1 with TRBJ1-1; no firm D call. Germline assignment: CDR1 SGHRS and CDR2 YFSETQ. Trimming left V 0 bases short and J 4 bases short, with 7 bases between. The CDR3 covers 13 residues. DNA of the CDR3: TGCGCCAGCAGCTTGGTCGTCAGCACTGAAGCTTTCTTT. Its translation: CASSLVVSTEAFF.

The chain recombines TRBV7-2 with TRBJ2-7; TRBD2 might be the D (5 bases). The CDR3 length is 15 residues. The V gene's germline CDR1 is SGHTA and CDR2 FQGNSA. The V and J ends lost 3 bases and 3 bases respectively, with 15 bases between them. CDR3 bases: TGTGCCAGCAGCTTTAAAGGAGACTATCGCTACGAGCAGTACTTC. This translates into CASSFKGDYRYEQYF.

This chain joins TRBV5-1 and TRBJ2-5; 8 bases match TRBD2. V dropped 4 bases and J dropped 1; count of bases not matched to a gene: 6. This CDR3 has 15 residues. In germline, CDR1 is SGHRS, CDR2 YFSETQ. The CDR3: CASSPGGLVQETQYF. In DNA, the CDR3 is TGCGCCAGCAGCCCTGGGGGACTAGTCCAAGAGACCCAGTACTTC.

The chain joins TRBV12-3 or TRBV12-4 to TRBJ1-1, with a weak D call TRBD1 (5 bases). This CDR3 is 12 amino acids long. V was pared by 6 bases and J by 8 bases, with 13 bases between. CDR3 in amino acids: CASSDSLGEAFF. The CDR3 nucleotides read TGTGCCAGCAGCGACAGCCTTGGGGAAGCTTTCTTT.

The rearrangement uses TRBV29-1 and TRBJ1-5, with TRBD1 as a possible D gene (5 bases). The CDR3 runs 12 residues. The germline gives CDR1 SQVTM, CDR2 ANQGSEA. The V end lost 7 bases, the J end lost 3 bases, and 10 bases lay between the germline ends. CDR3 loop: CSARDSNQPQHF. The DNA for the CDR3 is TGCAGCGCCCGGGACTCCAATCAGCCCCAGCATTTT.

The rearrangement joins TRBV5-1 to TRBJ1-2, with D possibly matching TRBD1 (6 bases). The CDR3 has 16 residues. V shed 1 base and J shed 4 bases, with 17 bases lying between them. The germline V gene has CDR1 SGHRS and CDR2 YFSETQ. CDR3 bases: TGCGCCAGCAGCTTGTTGTCATCCAGGGGTGGCTATGGCTACACCTTC. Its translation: CASSLLSSRGGYGYTF.

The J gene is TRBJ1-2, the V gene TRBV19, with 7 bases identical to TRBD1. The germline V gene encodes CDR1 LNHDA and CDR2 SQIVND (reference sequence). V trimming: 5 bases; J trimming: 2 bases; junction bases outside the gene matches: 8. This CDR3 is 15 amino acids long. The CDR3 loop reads CASSLPGQMNYGYTF. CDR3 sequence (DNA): TGTGCCAGTAGTCTCCCGGGACAGATGAACTATGGCTACACCTTC.

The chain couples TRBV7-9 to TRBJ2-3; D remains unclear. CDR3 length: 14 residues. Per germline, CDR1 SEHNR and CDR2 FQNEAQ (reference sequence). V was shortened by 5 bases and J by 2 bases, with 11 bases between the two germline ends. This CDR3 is CASSPQSVTDTQYF. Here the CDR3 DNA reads TGTGCCAGCAGCCCACAGTCGGTCACAGATACGCAGTATTTT. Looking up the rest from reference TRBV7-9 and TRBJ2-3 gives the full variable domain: DTGVSQNPRHKITKRGQNVTFRCDPISEHNRLYWYRQTLGQGPEFLTYFQNEAQLEKSRLLSDRFSAERPKGSFSTLEIQRTEQGDSAMYLCASSPQSVTDTQYFGPGTRLTVL.

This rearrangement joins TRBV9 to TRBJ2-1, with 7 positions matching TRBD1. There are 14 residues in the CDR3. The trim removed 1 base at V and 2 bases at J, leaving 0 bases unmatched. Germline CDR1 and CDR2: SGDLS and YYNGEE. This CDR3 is CASSVQGAYNEQFF. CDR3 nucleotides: TGTGCCAGCAGCGTACAGGGGGCCTACAATGAGCAGTTCTTC.

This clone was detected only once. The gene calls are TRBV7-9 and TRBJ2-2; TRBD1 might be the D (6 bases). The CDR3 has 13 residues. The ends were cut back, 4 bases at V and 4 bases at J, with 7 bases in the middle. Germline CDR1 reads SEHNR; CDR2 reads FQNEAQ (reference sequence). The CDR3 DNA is TGTGCCAGCAGCTACAGGGTCACCGGGGAGCTGTTTTTT. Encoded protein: CASSYRVTGELFF.

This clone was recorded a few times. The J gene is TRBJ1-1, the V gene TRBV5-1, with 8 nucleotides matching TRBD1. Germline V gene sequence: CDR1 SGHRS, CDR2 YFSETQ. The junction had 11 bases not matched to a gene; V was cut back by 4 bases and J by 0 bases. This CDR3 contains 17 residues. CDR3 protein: CASSAAGGGSMNTEAFF. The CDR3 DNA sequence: TGCGCCAGCAGCGCCGCAGGGGGCGGATCTATGAACACTGAAGCTTTCTTT.

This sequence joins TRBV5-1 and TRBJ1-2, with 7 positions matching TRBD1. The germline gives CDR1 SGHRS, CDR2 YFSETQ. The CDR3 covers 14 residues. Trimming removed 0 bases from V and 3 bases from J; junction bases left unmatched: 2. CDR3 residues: CASSLAGTDYGYTF. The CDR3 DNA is TGCGCCAGCAGCTTGGCGGGGACAGACTATGGCTACACCTTC. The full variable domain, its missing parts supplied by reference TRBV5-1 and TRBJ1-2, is KAGVTQTPRYLIKTRGQQVTLSCSPISGHRSVSWYQQTPGQGLQFLFEYFSETQRNKGNFPGRFSGRQFSNSRSEMNVSTLELGDSALYLCASSLAGTDYGYTFGSGTRLTVV.

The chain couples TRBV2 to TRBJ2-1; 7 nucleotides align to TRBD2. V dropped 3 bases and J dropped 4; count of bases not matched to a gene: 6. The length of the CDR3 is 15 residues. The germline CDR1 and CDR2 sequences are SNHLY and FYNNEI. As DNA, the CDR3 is TGTGCCAGCAGTGACCTAGCGGCTCTATACAATGAGCAGTTCTTC. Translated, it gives CASSDLAALYNEQFF.